This entry lists 24 T cell receptor beta chains sequenced from one sample in a study of shared clonotypes between healthy human individuals. The assay was immunoSEQ multiplex PCR, and TCRdb's table has in-frame clones only and misses some. The data contain roughly 300,000 clones, 73% of them singletons. Sequencing was performed on memory CD4+ T cells sorted from blood. Subset meaning: CD45RA-negative fraction. The receptor source for this set is a man aged 30 to 39 in good health.

The rearrangement uses TRBV9 and TRBJ1-4; D is ambiguous. The V end lost 3 bases, the J end lost 11 bases, and 14 bases lay between the germline ends. The CDR3 is 13 amino acids. From germline, CDR1 is SGDLS and CDR2 YYNGEE. CDR3 sequence: CASSAGVIEKLFF. The CDR3 nucleotides are TGTGCCAGCAGCGCGGGAGTGATTGAGAAACTGTTTTTT.

The V call is TRBV7-9, the J call TRBJ2-2, with 8 nucleotides matching TRBD2. Unmatched junction bases numbered 5, after V lost 1 base and J lost 7 bases. CDR3 size: 15 residues. Germline V CDR1 and CDR2: SEHNR, FQNEAQ (reference sequence). The CDR3, as DNA: TGTGCCAGCAGCTTAGTTCGCGGGAGGAGCGGGGAGCTGTTTTTT. Its protein product is CASSLVRGRSGELFF.

The chain uses TRBV5-1 and TRBJ2-7, with D tentatively TRBD2 (6 bases). Germline CDR1 is SGHRS and CDR2 is YFSETQ. The V and J ends lost 5 bases and 2 bases respectively, with 11 bases between them. The CDR3 runs 13 residues. This CDR3 reads CASRASATYEQYF. The CDR3 DNA sequence: TGCGCCAGCAGGGCTAGCGCGACCTACGAGCAGTACTTC.

This clone showed up just a few times. The rearrangement uses TRBV6-4 and TRBJ2-2; TRBD2 might be the D (7 bases). CDR3 length: 15 amino acids. The germline V gene encodes CDR1 MRHNA and CDR2 SNTAGT. V was cut by 3 bases and J by 3 bases, with 11 bases left in between. The CDR3 protein is CASSEGAGDTGELFF. For the CDR3, the DNA is TGTGCCAGCAGTGAGGGGGCGGGAGACACCGGGGAGCTGTTTTTT.

This rearrangement joins TRBV9 to TRBJ1-3; no clear D gene. The germline V and J ends were trimmed by 3 bases and 2 bases, with 12 bases remaining between them. The germline V gene has CDR1 SGDLS and CDR2 YYNGEE. The CDR3 contains 15 residues. The CDR3 sequence is CASSAAGMAGNTIYF. Written as DNA, the CDR3 is TGTGCCAGCAGCGCTGCAGGAATGGCTGGAAACACCATATATTTT. Combining the CDR3 with reference TRBV9 and TRBJ1-3 gives the whole variable domain DSGVTQTPKHLITATGQRVTLRCSPRSGDLSVYWYQQSLDQGLQFLIQYYNGEERAKGNILERFSAQQFPDLHSELNLSSLELGDSALYFCASSAAGMAGNTIYFGEGSWLTVV.

This clone was found once. This chain links TRBV18 with TRBJ2-2; D not certain. This CDR3 has 12 amino acids. V lost 2 bases and J 7 bases, leaving 5 bases between the germline ends. Germline V gives CDR1 KGHSH, CDR2 LQKENI. The CDR3 DNA follows: TGTGCCAGCTCACCAAGGAACGGGGAGCTGTTTTTT. Its translation is CASSPRNGELFF. Based on the CDR3 plus reference TRBV18 and TRBJ2-2, the full variable domain is NAGVMQNPRHLVRRRGQEARLRCSPMKGHSHVYWYRQLPEEGLKFMVYLQKENIIDESGMPKERFSAEFPKEGPSILRIQQVVRGDSAAYFCASSPRNGELFFGEGSRLTVL.

Only one count was recorded for this clone. This rearrangement joins TRBV4-3 to TRBJ2-2, with D possibly TRBD2 on 6 matching bases. This CDR3 is built from 16 residues. Trimming took off 0 bases at V and 4 bases at J, with 12 bases between the two ends. CDR1 LGHNA and CDR2 YSLEER come from the germline V gene. The CDR3: CASSQDRGLPTGELFF. DNA for the CDR3: TGCGCCAGCAGCCAAGATCGAGGACTACCCACCGGGGAGCTGTTTTTT.

The rearrangement uses TRBV27 and TRBJ2-7, with TRBD2 matching over 12 bases. This CDR3 is built from 15 residues. The germline V gene encodes CDR1 MNHEY and CDR2 SMNVEV (reference sequence). V shed 6 bases and J 9 bases; nucleotides not matched to a gene: 12. In nucleotides, the CDR3 is TGTGCCAGCAGACCTAGACTAGCGGGAGTCATGACGCAGTACTTC. Protein sequence: CASRPRLAGVMTQYF.

The chain employs TRBV5-1 and TRBJ2-1; TRBD2 matches at 11 bases. CDR1 is SGHRS and CDR2 is YFSETQ in the germline V gene. With 4 bases clipped from V and 5 bases from J, the junction kept 8 bases outside the gene matches. The CDR3 is 16 amino acids. DNA for the CDR3: TGCGCCAGCAGCCGGGATGGGACTAGCGGCGACAATGAGCAGTTCTTC. It yields the protein CASSRDGTSGDNEQFF.

This clone came up a few times. This sequence joins TRBV5-1 and TRBJ2-5; D possibly uses TRBD1 or TRBD2 (6 bases each). The CDR3 runs to 13 residues. Trimming left V 2 bases short and J 5 bases short, with 10 bases between. Per the germline V gene, CDR1 is SGHRS and CDR2 is YFSETQ. The CDR3 nucleotides are TGCGCCAGCAGCTTAACAGGGAGGGAGACCCAGTACTTC. It yields the protein CASSLTGRETQYF.

V and J are TRBV5-1 and TRBJ2-2; D not certain. V was trimmed by 2 bases and J by 6 bases, leaving 17 bases between them. Germline V gives CDR1 SGHRS, CDR2 YFSETQ. The CDR3 has 16 residues. DNA for the CDR3: TGCGCCAGCAGCTTCCTCTCTCTAGAATCCGCCGGGGAGCTGTTTTTT. Translated, it gives CASSFLSLESAGELFF.

The chain is built from TRBV29-1 and TRBJ2-3; a possible D gene is TRBD2 (5 bases). Germline V gives CDR1 SQVTM, CDR2 ANQGSEA. Trimming took off 8 bases at V and 4 bases at J, with 19 bases between the two ends. The CDR3 loop spans 14 amino acids. The CDR3 spells CSPSFGLGADTQYF. The CDR3 DNA follows: TGCAGCCCCTCTTTCGGACTTGGAGCAGATACGCAGTATTTT.

The chain carries TRBV28 and TRBJ1-3; D possibly corresponds to TRBD1 (5 bases). V was pared by 5 bases and J by 2 bases, with 19 bases between. The length of the CDR3 is 17 residues. Germline V gene data show CDR1 as MDHEN and CDR2 as SYDVKM. The CDR3 loop reads CASSGGWTLVTGNTIYF. The CDR3, as DNA: TGTGCCAGCAGTGGGGGTTGGACGCTGGTCACTGGAAACACCATATATTTT. Looking up the rest from reference TRBV28 and TRBJ1-3 gives the full variable domain: DVKVTQSSRYLVKRTGEKVFLECVQDMDHENMFWYRQDPGLGLRLIYFSYDVKMKEKGDIPEGYSVSREKKERFSLILESASTNQTSMYLCASSGGWTLVTGNTIYFGEGSWLTVV.

The V and J genes are TRBV18 and TRBJ2-7; D assignment may be TRBD1 or TRBD2 (5 bases each). The germline gives CDR1 KGHSH, CDR2 LQKENI. Between the trimmed V and J ends, which lost 6 bases and 4 bases, there was a span of 28 bases. CDR3 size: 18 residues. CDR3 protein: CASSIEAGTGTRVYEQYF. As DNA, the CDR3 is TGTGCCAGCTCGATCGAGGCCGGAACCGGGACCAGGGTGTACGAGCAGTACTTC.

Points on this clone: Relative to the germline gene, one junction end is altered; a read error may explain this. CDR3 bases: TGTGCCAGCAATGAAGTGGGACAAAATTCTGGGGAGCTGTTTTTT. Translating it yields CASNEVGQNSGELFF. The chain has TRBV2 and TRBJ2-2; the D gene is possibly TRBD1 (6 bases). The germline V gene has CDR1 SNHLY and CDR2 FYNNEI. The CDR3 has 15 amino acids.

The rearrangement uses TRBV7-9 and TRBJ2-3; 8 nucleotides agree with TRBD1. V lost 4 bases, J lost 2 bases, and 2 bases stayed unmatched. CDR3 length: 14 residues. Germline V lookup: CDR1 SEHNR, CDR2 FQNEAQ (reference sequence). CDR3 DNA sequence: TGTGCCAGCAGCTGGGGACAGGCCACAGATACGCAGTATTTT. It yields the protein CASSWGQATDTQYF.

This clone was observed many times. J is TRBJ1-5 and V is TRBV6-6; TRBD1 matches at 7 bases. CDR3 length: 15 residues. Germline V gene data show CDR1 as MNHNY and CDR2 as SVGAGI (reference sequence). Trimming removed 5 bases from V and 6 bases from J; junction bases left unmatched: 10. The CDR3 sequence: CASSDPDRVGQPQHF. CDR3 nucleotide sequence: TGTGCCAGCAGTGATCCCGACAGGGTGGGTCAGCCCCAGCATTTT.

The CDR3 is CASSYSRRESSYEQYF. Here the CDR3 DNA reads TGTGCCAGCAGCTATTCAAGGCGGGAGAGTTCCTACGAGCAGTACTTC. The rearrangement uses TRBV7-8 and TRBJ2-7; 7 positions agree with TRBD2. Unmatched junction bases numbered 10, after V lost 4 bases and J lost 1 base. Looked up from germline, CDR1 is SGHVS and CDR2 is FQNEAQ. This CDR3 is 16 amino acids long.

This chain joins TRBV20-1 and TRBJ2-5; D gene unclear. CDR3 size: 11 residues. Germline CDR1 and CDR2: DFQATT and SNEGSKA (reference sequence). Deletions cut 5 bases from V and 1 base from J, with 5 bases between. The chain's CDR3 is CSARVQETQYF. DNA of the CDR3: TGCAGTGCTCGGGTCCAAGAGACCCAGTACTTC.

V usage is TRBV29-1 and J usage is TRBJ2-7; the match to TRBD1 covers 7 bases. CDR1 and CDR2 from the germline V gene are SQVTM and ANQGSEA. This CDR3 has 12 residues. The trim removed 7 bases at V and 9 bases at J, leaving 12 bases unmatched. CDR3 DNA: TGCAGCGCGGAAGGGACAGCCGGAGGGCAGTACTTC. As protein: CSAEGTAGGQYF.

This clone was seen only a few times. The chain combines TRBV2 with TRBJ1-5; 9 positions match TRBD1. This CDR3 has 14 residues. Trimming removed 8 bases from V and 7 bases from J; junction bases left unmatched: 9. CDR1 is SNHLY and CDR2 is FYNNEI in the germline V gene. The CDR3 spells CASGSLTGGQPQHF. CDR3 nucleotide sequence: TGTGCCAGCGGGAGCCTGACAGGGGGGCAGCCCCAGCATTTT.

The rearrangement uses TRBV2 and TRBJ1-2, with TRBD1 as a possible D gene (5 bases). The CDR3 contains 19 residues. V lost 4 bases and J 2 bases, leaving 26 bases between the germline ends. CDR1 and CDR2 (germline): SNHLY, FYNNEI. This CDR3 is CASSVTAADMGRINYGYTF. The CDR3 DNA is TGTGCCAGCAGTGTTACGGCGGCCGACATGGGACGGATAAACTATGGCTACACCTTC.

This clone has only a few counts. The rearrangement joins TRBV5-1 to TRBJ2-1, with 8 bases aligning to TRBD1. V shed 4 bases and J 3 bases; nucleotides not matched to a gene: 6. This CDR3 region has 15 residues. Germline V CDR1 and CDR2: SGHRS, YFSETQ. CDR3 protein: CASSIQGGVYNEQFF. In DNA form, the CDR3 reads TGCGCCAGCAGCATACAGGGGGGCGTCTACAATGAGCAGTTCTTC.

The chain carries TRBV6-1 and TRBJ1-2; D not resolved. Trimming left V 5 bases short and J 8 bases short, with 12 bases between. Germline V gene sequence: CDR1 MNHNS, CDR2 SASEGT. This CDR3 has 12 amino acids. The CDR3 DNA is TGTGCCAGCAGTCCCCTACGAACGGGCTACACCTTC. This codes for CASSPLRTGYTF.